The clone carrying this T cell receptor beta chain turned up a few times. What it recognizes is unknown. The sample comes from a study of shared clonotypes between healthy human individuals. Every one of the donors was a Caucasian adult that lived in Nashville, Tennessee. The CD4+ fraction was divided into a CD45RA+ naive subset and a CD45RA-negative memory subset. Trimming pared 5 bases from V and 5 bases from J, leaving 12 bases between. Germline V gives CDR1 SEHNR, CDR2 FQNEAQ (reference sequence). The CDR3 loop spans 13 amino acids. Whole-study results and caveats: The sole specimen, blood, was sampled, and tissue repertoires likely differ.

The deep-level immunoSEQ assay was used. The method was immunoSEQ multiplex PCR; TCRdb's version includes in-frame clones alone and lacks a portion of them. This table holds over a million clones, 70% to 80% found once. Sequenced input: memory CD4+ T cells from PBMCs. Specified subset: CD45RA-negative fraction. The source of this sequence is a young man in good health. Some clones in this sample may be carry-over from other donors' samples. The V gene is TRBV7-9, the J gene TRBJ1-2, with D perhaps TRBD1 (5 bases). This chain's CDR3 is CASSARGEYGYTF. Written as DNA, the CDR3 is TGTGCCAGCAGCGCACGGGGGGAGTATGGCTACACCTTC.